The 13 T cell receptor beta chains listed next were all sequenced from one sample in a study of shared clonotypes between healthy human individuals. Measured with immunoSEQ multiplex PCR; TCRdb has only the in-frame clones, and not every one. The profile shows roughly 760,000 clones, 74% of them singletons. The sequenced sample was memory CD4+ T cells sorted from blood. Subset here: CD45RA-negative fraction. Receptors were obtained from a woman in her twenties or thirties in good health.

For the CDR3, the DNA is TGCGCCAGCAGCCAAGATAACCGGGGAGGGAGGAACACCATATATTTT. Its protein product is CASSQDNRGGRNTIYF. This chain joins TRBV4-1 and TRBJ1-3; unclear D gene. CDR1 and CDR2 (germline): MGHRA, YSYEKL. The CDR3 covers 16 residues. The V end lost 0 bases, the J end lost 7 bases, and 16 bases lay between the germline ends.

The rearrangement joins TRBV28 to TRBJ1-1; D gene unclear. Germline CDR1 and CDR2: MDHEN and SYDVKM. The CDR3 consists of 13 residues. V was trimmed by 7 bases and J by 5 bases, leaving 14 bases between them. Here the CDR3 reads CASIGQSWTEAFF. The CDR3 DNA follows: TGTGCCAGCATAGGGCAGAGCTGGACTGAAGCTTTCTTT.

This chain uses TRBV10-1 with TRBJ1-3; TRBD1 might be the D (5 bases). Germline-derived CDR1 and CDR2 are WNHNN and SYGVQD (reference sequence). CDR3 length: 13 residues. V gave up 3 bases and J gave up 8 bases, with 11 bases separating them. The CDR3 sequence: CASSDGGSDTIYF. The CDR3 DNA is TGCGCCAGCAGTGATGGGGGTTCGGACACCATATATTTT.

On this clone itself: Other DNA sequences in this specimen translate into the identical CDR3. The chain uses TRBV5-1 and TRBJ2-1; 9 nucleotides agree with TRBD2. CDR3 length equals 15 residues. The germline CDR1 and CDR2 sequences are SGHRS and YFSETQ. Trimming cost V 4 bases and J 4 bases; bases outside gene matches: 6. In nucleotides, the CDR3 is TGCGCCAGCAGCGTATCGACTAGCGGATACAATGAGCAGTTCTTC. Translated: CASSVSTSGYNEQFF.

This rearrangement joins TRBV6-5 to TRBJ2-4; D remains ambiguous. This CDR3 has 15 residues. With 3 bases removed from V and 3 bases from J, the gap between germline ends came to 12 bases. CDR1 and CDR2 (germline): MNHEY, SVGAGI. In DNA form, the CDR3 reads TGTGCCAGCAGTTATTATATCCTCGGCAAAAACATTCAGTACTTC. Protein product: CASSYYILGKNIQYF.

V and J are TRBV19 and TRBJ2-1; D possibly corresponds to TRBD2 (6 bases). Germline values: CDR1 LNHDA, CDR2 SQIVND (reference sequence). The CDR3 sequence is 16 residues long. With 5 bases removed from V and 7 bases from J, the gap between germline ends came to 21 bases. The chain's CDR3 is CASSAWDSRGTNEQFF. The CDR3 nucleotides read TGTGCCAGTAGTGCCTGGGACTCACGTGGAACTAATGAGCAGTTCTTC.

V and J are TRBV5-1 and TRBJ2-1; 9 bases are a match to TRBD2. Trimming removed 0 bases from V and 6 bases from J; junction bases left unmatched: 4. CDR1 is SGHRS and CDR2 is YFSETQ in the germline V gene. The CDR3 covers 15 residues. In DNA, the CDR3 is TGCGCCAGCAGCTTGGCACTAGCGGGTAGCAATGAGCAGTTCTTC. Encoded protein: CASSLALAGSNEQFF.

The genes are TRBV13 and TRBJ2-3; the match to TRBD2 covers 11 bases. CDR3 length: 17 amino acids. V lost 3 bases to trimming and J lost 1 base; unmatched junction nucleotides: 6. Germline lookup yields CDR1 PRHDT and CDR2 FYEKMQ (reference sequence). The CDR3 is CASSFLAGGPGTDTQYF. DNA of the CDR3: TGTGCCAGCAGCTTTTTAGCGGGAGGGCCCGGCACAGATACGCAGTATTTT.

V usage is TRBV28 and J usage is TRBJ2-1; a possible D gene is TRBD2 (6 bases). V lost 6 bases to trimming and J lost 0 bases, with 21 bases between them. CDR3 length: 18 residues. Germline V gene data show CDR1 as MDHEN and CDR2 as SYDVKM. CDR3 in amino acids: CASSPSAGGGVSYNEQFF. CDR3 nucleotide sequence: TGTGCCAGCAGCCCATCAGCGGGTGGGGGAGTCTCCTACAATGAGCAGTTCTTC.

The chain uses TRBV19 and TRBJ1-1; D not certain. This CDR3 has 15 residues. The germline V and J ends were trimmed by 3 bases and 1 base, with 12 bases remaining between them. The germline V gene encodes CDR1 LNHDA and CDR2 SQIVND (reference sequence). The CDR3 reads CASSILRTENTEAFF. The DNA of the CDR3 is TGTGCCAGTAGTATTCTGCGGACGGAGAACACTGAAGCTTTCTTT.

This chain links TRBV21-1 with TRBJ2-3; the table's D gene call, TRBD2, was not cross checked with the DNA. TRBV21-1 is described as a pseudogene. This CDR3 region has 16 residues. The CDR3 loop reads CASSKEGRDGTDTQYF. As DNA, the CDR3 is TGTGCCAGCAGCAAAGAGGGGCGGGACGGCACAGATACGCAGTATTTT.

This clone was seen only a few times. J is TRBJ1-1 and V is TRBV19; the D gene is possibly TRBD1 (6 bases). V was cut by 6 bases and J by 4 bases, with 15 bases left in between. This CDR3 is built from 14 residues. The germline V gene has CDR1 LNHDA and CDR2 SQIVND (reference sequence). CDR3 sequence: CASRGRGGSTEAFF. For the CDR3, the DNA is TGTGCCAGTAGGGGCAGGGGAGGGAGCACTGAAGCTTTCTTT.

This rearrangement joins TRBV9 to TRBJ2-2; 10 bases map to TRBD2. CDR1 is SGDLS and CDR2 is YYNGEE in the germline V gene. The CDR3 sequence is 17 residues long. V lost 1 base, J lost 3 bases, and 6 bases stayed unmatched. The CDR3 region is CASSVRPSGRDTGELFF. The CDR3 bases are TGTGCCAGCAGCGTAAGGCCCAGCGGGAGGGACACCGGGGAGCTGTTTTTT.